These 14 T cell receptor beta chains originate from one sample sequenced in a study of tissue T cells after allogeneic stem cell transplantation (dated by TCRdb to between 2021 and 2022). Receptor libraries were prepared by the immunoSEQ multiplex PCR assay. What TCRdb holds here is the immuneACCESS table cut down to in-frame rearrangements. Part of the clones is not present; checked against another copy, under half of the missing clones reflect an unresolved V gene, and the others are unexplained. Recorded for this sample are approximately 3,500 clones; approximately 79% of them occurred a single time. The ten largest clones capture about 5% of the sample. The time point label for this specimen denotes: human tissue collected at research (rapid) autopsy. Over an approximately 3-year period, a research-autopsy study prospectively enrolled over 5 adult allo-HCT recipients who had steroid-refractory GVHD.

This material consisted of left colon tissue, taken at autopsy. The receptors were gathered from a male patient at least 60 years old with steroid-refractory graft-versus-host disease after an allogeneic stem cell transplant. Because of the transplant, the T cells may be the graft donor's rather than the patient's own.

The J gene is TRBJ1-3, the V gene TRBV6-5; D gene unclear. Germline lookup yields CDR1 MNHEY and CDR2 SVGAGI. The CDR3 is 14 amino acids. Between the trimmed V and J ends, which lost 10 bases and 0 bases, there was a span of 13 bases. CDR3 DNA sequence: TGTGCCACCCGGTCCGGTCACTCTGGAAACACCATATATTTT. Its protein is CATRSGHSGNTIYF.

The chain links TRBV5-6 to TRBJ2-7; D possibly corresponds to TRBD2 (6 bases). Germline V gene data show CDR1 as SGHDT and CDR2 as YYEEEE. This CDR3 has 14 amino acids. V was shortened by 4 bases and J by 3 bases, with 14 bases between the two germline ends. This CDR3 is CASSERRGLYEQYF. The DNA for the CDR3 is TGTGCCAGCAGCGAAAGGAGGGGTCTCTACGAGCAGTACTTC.

The chain has TRBV6-6 and TRBJ1-5; possible D gene TRBD1, 6 bases. Germline values: CDR1 MNHNY, CDR2 SVGAGI (reference sequence). V lost 6 bases to trimming and J lost 7 bases, with 13 bases between them. The CDR3 consists of 13 residues. The CDR3 bases are TGTGCCAGCAGAAGACAGGAGTCCCAGCCCCAGCATTTT. Amino acid sequence: CASRRQESQPQHF.

J is TRBJ2-1 and V is TRBV6-6; 12 bases are shared with TRBD1. The junction had 8 bases not matched to a gene; V was cut back by 8 bases and J by 6 bases. This CDR3 has 15 amino acids. The germline gives CDR1 MNHNY, CDR2 SVGAGI (reference sequence). For the CDR3, the DNA is TGTGCCAGCTCGTCACTGGGACAGGGGGCCAATGAGCAGTTCTTC. Protein product: CASSSLGQGANEQFF.

This clone turned up a few times. V is TRBV5-1 and J is TRBJ2-1; tentatively, D is TRBD1 (5 bases). The V end was cut by 3 bases, the J end by 3 bases, with 13 bases between. The CDR3 covers 15 residues. CDR1 is SGHRS and CDR2 is YFSETQ in the germline V gene. As DNA, the CDR3 is TGCGCCAGCAGCTCCGACAGTTTTATCTACAATGAGCAGTTCTTC. It specifies CASSSDSFIYNEQFF.

The chain employs TRBV7-8 and TRBJ1-1, with D unclear. Germline loops: CDR1 SGHVS, CDR2 FQNEAQ. The CDR3 covers 14 residues. The V end was cut by 2 bases, the J end by 1 base, with 8 bases between. In nucleotides, the CDR3 is TGTGCCAGCAGCTTATCCATCGAGAACACTGAAGCTTTCTTT. It codes for CASSLSIENTEAFF.

The chain couples TRBV4-3 to TRBJ1-4; D ambiguous. Per germline, CDR1 LGHNA and CDR2 YSLEER. Trimming stripped 1 base from V and 5 bases from J, with 14 bases between. CDR3 length: 16 residues. The CDR3 sequence is CASSQVFGKSNEKLFF. CDR3 nucleotides: TGCGCCAGCAGCCAAGTGTTCGGGAAATCCAATGAAAAACTGTTTTTT.

V usage is TRBV6-5 and J usage is TRBJ1-4; a weak D match, TRBD1 (5 bases). Germline-derived CDR1 and CDR2 are MNHEY and SVGAGI. The CDR3 sequence is 16 residues long. V lost 4 bases to trimming and J lost 0 bases, with 12 bases between them. This CDR3 is CASSSHRSPTNEKLFF. Here the CDR3 DNA reads TGTGCCAGCAGTTCGCACAGGAGTCCAACTAATGAAAAACTGTTTTTT.

The rearrangement uses TRBV4-2 and TRBJ1-2; perhaps TRBD1 as D (5 bases). V was shortened by 0 bases and J by 6 bases, with 14 bases between the two germline ends. There are 15 residues in the CDR3. Germline values: CDR1 LGHNA, CDR2 YNFKEQ. The CDR3 sequence: CASSQELLGGNGYTF. CDR3 in DNA: TGTGCCAGCAGCCAAGAGTTGCTGGGGGGAAATGGCTACACCTTC.

The J gene is TRBJ2-7, the V gene TRBV18; 7 bases are shared with TRBD1. This CDR3 comprises 13 residues. Germline-derived CDR1 and CDR2 are KGHSH and LQKENI. Unmatched junction bases numbered 6, after V lost 5 bases and J lost 5 bases. The CDR3 loop is CASSKGTVDEQYF. In DNA form, the CDR3 reads TGTGCCAGCTCAAAGGGGACAGTAGACGAGCAGTACTTC.

The CDR3 coding sequence is TGTGCCAGCAGTTTAAGAGGGGGGACCACTGAAGCTTTCTTT. Translating it yields CASSLRGGTTEAFF. V is TRBV27 and J is TRBJ1-1, with TRBD1 as a possible D gene (6 bases). In germline, CDR1 is MNHEY, CDR2 SMNVEV (reference sequence). V lost 2 bases and J lost 4, with 11 bases in between. There are 14 residues in the CDR3.

CDR3 nucleotides: TGTGCCAGCAGCTTAGATGGAGGGAACATATATTTT. This encodes CASSLDGGNIYF. The chain uses TRBV7-2 and TRBJ1-3, with unresolved D. The CDR3 is 12 residues long. Looked up from germline, CDR1 is SGHTA and CDR2 is FQGNSA. Trimming cost V 1 base and J 12 bases, with 10 bases left between them.

The rearrangement uses TRBV28 and TRBJ1-5; D is unresolved. Germline CDR1 reads MDHEN; CDR2 reads SYDVKM. Between the trimmed V and J ends, which lost 6 bases and 7 bases, there was a span of 10 bases. This CDR3 has 12 amino acids. The CDR3 reads CASRLGGQPQHF. In nucleotides, the CDR3 is TGTGCCAGCAGGCTCGGAGGCCAGCCCCAGCATTTT.

This chain joins TRBV9 and TRBJ2-1; 8 positions match TRBD2. V lost 0 bases to trimming and J lost 7 bases; unmatched junction nucleotides: 9. This CDR3 contains 16 residues. CDR1 SGDLS and CDR2 YYNGEE come from the germline V gene. In nucleotides, the CDR3 is TGTGCCAGCAGCGTAGACCCGGGGGGGCATGGTAATGAGCAGTTCTTC. Protein: CASSVDPGGHGNEQFF.